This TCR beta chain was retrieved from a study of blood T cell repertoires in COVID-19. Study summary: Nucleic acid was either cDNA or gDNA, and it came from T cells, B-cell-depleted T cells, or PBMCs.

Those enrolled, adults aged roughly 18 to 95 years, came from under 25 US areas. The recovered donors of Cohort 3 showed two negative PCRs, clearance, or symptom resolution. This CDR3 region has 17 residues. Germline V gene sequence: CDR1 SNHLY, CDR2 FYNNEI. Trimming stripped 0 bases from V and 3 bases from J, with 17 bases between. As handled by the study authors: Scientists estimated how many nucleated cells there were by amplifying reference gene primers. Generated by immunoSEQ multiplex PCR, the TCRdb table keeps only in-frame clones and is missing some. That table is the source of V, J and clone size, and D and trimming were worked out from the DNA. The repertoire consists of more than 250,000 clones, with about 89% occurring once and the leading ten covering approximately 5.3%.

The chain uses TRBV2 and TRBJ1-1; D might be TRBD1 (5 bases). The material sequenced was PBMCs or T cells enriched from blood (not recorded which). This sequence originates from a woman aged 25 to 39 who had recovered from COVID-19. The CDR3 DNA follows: TGTGCCAGCAGTGAAGCGCGTGTATGGGGGGTGGACACTGAAGCTTTCTTT. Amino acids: CASSEARVWGVDTEAFF.